The 25 T cell receptor beta chains below all came from one sample that was sequenced in a study of identical twins. TCRdb re-called the 5' RACE reads through MiXCR, storing one row per CDR3 protein. This table has hundreds of thousands of distinct CDR3 sequences, over 9% appearing once. This sample was also put to use in a study of yellow fever vaccine responses in identical twins.

The sequencing input was PBMCs. These receptors were taken from a woman under 30 in good health.

The gene calls are TRBV6-5 and TRBJ2-6; 12 bases map to TRBD1. Germline CDR1 reads MNHEY; CDR2 reads SVGAGI. V lost 4 bases to trimming and J lost 2 bases; unmatched junction nucleotides: 6. The CDR3 extends over 18 amino acids. The CDR3 is CASSFLGTGGAGANVLTF. CDR3 DNA sequence: TGTGCCAGCAGTTTCTTGGGGACAGGGGGCGCTGGGGCCAACGTCCTGACTTTC.

This chain links TRBV9 with TRBJ2-5, with TRBD2 matching 7 bases. Germline assignment: CDR1 SGDLS and CDR2 YYNGEE. J gave up 2 bases and V 4 bases, and 11 bases lay outside the gene matches. The CDR3 consists of 16 residues. CDR3 in amino acids: CASSPSLGGTQETQYF. In nucleotides, the CDR3 is TGTGCCAGCAGCCCATCGCTCGGGGGGACTCAAGAGACCCAGTACTTC.

The CDR3 loop reads CASSLPAGVAETQYF. The CDR3 DNA reads as TGCGCCAGCAGCTTGCCGGCGGGAGTCGCAGAGACCCAGTACTTC. This chain joins TRBV5-1 and TRBJ2-5; 7 bases align to TRBD2. Looked up from germline, CDR1 is SGHRS and CDR2 is YFSETQ. CDR3 length: 15 amino acids. The V and J ends lost 1 base and 4 bases, in that order; junction bases with no gene match: 7.

This clonotype was counted a few times. V and J are TRBV25-1 and TRBJ2-7; TRBD1 matches at 10 bases. The junction had 12 bases not matched to a gene; V was cut back by 7 bases and J by 0 bases. The CDR3 has 17 amino acids. Germline values: CDR1 MGHDK, CDR2 SYGVNS. The CDR3 DNA follows: TGTGCCAGCACACCAACCTCGGGACAGGGGAGCTCCTACGAGCAGTACTTC. This gives the protein CASTPTSGQGSSYEQYF.

This clonotype was detected ten times or more. V and J are TRBV12-3 or TRBV12-4 and TRBJ1-5; no clear D gene. Trimming removed 3 bases from V and 7 bases from J, with 13 bases in between. The CDR3 is 14 amino acids. The CDR3 coding sequence is TGTGCCAGCAGTTTTGCGGGGATCGGCCAGCCCCAGCATTTT. This gives the protein CASSFAGIGQPQHF.

For the CDR3, the DNA is TGTGCCAGCACCCAGCTAGCGGGATCGGCCGGGGAGCTGTTTTTT. Protein product: CASTQLAGSAGELFF. The chain uses TRBV6-1 and TRBJ2-2, with 9 bases that match TRBD2. Losses at the gene ends were 7 bases for V and 6 bases for J; bases not matched to a gene: 9. This CDR3 has 15 residues. The germline CDR1 and CDR2 sequences are MNHNS and SASEGT.

This clonotype occurred a few times. V is TRBV29-1 and J is TRBJ2-1, with 14 bases that match TRBD2. The CDR3 totals 14 residues. Trimming took 1 base from V and 9 from J; bases not matched to a gene: 2. In germline, CDR1 is SQVTM, CDR2 ANQGSEA. The DNA for the CDR3 is TGCAGCGTTGAAGGACTAGCGGGAGGGTCTGAGCAGTTCTTC. The encoded protein is CSVEGLAGGSEQFF.

This rearrangement joins TRBV24-1 to TRBJ2-2; a possible D gene is TRBD1 (5 bases). The CDR3 consists of 12 residues. Germline V gene lookup returns CDR1 KGHDR and CDR2 SFDVKD. Trimming took 11 bases from V and 5 from J, leaving 11 bases between them. The CDR3 region has the DNA TGTGCCAGTGACAGTTCTACCGGGGAGCTGTTTTTT. Its protein is CASDSSTGELFF.

The V and J genes are TRBV19 and TRBJ1-5, with D perhaps TRBD1 (5 bases). The germline V gene encodes CDR1 LNHDA and CDR2 SQIVND (reference sequence). Trimming took off 5 bases at V and 4 bases at J, with 15 bases between the two ends. CDR3 size: 15 residues. The CDR3 DNA reads as TGTGCCAGTAGTGGGGGACCGACCCTAAATCAGCCCCAGCATTTT. This codes for CASSGGPTLNQPQHF.

This clonotype has a handful of counts. This chain joins TRBV3-1 and TRBJ1-6; 7 positions match TRBD1. CDR1 and CDR2 from the germline V gene are LGHDT and YNNKEL (reference sequence). The V and J ends lost 3 bases and 5 bases, in that order; junction bases with no gene match: 4. This CDR3 contains 15 residues. This CDR3 is CASSHPGQNNSPLHF. The DNA for the CDR3 is TGTGCCAGCAGCCACCCGGGACAGAATAATTCACCCCTCCACTTT.

The chain employs TRBV5-1 and TRBJ2-1; 7 nucleotides agree with TRBD2. Unmatched junction bases numbered 5, after V lost 5 bases and J lost 0 bases. This CDR3 contains 15 residues. The germline CDR1 and CDR2 sequences are SGHRS and YFSETQ. For the CDR3, the DNA is TGCGCCAGCAGGCATCTAGCGGACTCCTACAATGAGCAGTTCTTC. As protein: CASRHLADSYNEQFF. Full variable domain (outside the CDR3, taken from reference TRBV5-1 and TRBJ2-1): KAGVTQTPRYLIKTRGQQVTLSCSPISGHRSVSWYQQTPGQGLQFLFEYFSETQRNKGNFPGRFSGRQFSNSRSEMNVSTLELGDSALYLCASRHLADSYNEQFFGPGTRLTVL.

CDR3: CSARPAGADDEQYF. The CDR3 bases are TGCAGTGCTAGACCAGCGGGAGCGGACGACGAGCAGTACTTC. The chain employs TRBV20-1 and TRBJ2-7; 8 bases match TRBD2. Losses at the gene ends were 2 bases for V and 5 bases for J; bases not matched to a gene: 8. Germline V CDR1 and CDR2: DFQATT, SNEGSKA (reference sequence). CDR3 length: 14 amino acids.

Concerning this clonotype itself: Just one base apart from a much larger clone, this may be a read error. The chain carries TRBV9 and TRBJ2-2; 10 bases are shared with TRBD2. Trimming cost V 3 bases and J 4 bases; bases outside gene matches: 15. The germline V gene encodes CDR1 SGDLS and CDR2 YYNGEE. The CDR3 contains 19 residues. CDR3 loop: CASSGPGTSVSPFTGELFF. In DNA, the CDR3 is TGTGCCAGCAGCGGCCCCGGGACTAGCGTTTCGCCTTTCACCGGGGAGCTGTTTTTT.

The chain carries TRBV12-3 or TRBV12-4 and TRBJ2-1, with 13 bases that match TRBD2. This CDR3 region has 15 residues. J gave up 5 bases and V 6 bases, and 4 bases lay outside the gene matches. The DNA of the CDR3 is TGTGCCAGCAGACTGACTAGCGGGGGGCACAATGAGCAGTTCTTC. Its translation is CASRLTSGGHNEQFF.

There are many counts of this clonotype. The chain links TRBV5-1 to TRBJ1-1; a possible D gene is TRBD1 (5 bases). The CDR3 length is 15 residues. V shed 2 bases and J shed 0 bases, with 11 bases lying between them. Germline V gene sequence: CDR1 SGHRS, CDR2 YFSETQ. The CDR3 nucleotides read TGCGCCAGCAGCTTCCGGACAAACTTGAACACTGAAGCTTTCTTT. Translated, it gives CASSFRTNLNTEAFF.

This clonotype occurred many times. The chain links TRBV2 to TRBJ2-2; 15 positions agree with TRBD2. The CDR3 is 18 residues long. Germline V gives CDR1 SNHLY, CDR2 FYNNEI. V was clipped by 8 bases and J by 6 bases; unmatched bases: 13. The CDR3 nucleotides are TGTGCCAGCTATGGACTAGCGGGAGGGCCCTCTCGGGCCGGGGAGCTGTTTTTT. Its translation: CASYGLAGGPSRAGELFF.

A few counts support this clonotype. V usage is TRBV7-9 and J usage is TRBJ2-2; maybe TRBD1 (7 bases). V was shortened by 6 bases and J by 4 bases, with 12 bases between the two germline ends. The germline gives CDR1 SEHNR, CDR2 FQNEAQ (reference sequence). This CDR3 spans 14 amino acids. For the CDR3, the DNA is TGTGCCAGCAGGCCCAGGGGGGCCACCGGGGAGCTGTTTTTT. Amino acid sequence: CASRPRGATGELFF.

The chain recombines TRBV10-2 with TRBJ2-3; D call uncertain. The CDR3 has 16 amino acids. Between the trimmed V and J ends, which lost 0 bases and 3 bases, there was a span of 13 bases. Germline V gene lookup returns CDR1 WSHSY and CDR2 SAAADI. CDR3 sequence reads: CASSESTPRWTDTQYF. CDR3 DNA sequence: TGCGCCAGCAGTGAGTCGACGCCTAGATGGACAGATACGCAGTATTTT.

The gene calls are TRBV2 and TRBJ2-1; D might be TRBD1 (5 bases). The CDR3 contains 15 residues. Germline loops: CDR1 SNHLY, CDR2 FYNNEI. Trimming stripped 3 bases from V and 4 bases from J, with 13 bases between. The CDR3, as DNA: TGTGCCAGCAGTGAGTCCAGGGCGGTATACAATGAGCAGTTCTTC. As protein: CASSESRAVYNEQFF. Drawing the rest from reference TRBV2 and TRBJ2-1, the complete variable domain is EPEVTQTPSHQVTQMGQEVILRCVPISNHLYFYWYRQILGQKVEFLVSFYNNEISEKSEIFDDQFSVERPDGSNFTLKIRSTKLEDSAMYFCASSESRAVYNEQFFGPGTRLTVL.

The CDR3 DNA sequence: TGTGCCAGCCTTTCAGAGGCAGGTTACAATGAGCAGTTCTTC. Its protein product is CASLSEAGYNEQFF. The chain is built from TRBV2 and TRBJ2-1; no firm D call. This CDR3 is 14 amino acids long. V dropped 8 bases and J dropped 4 bases, with 15 bases sitting between them. The germline V gene has CDR1 SNHLY and CDR2 FYNNEI.

The V gene is TRBV18, the J gene TRBJ2-4, with D tentatively TRBD2 (5 bases). Trimming pared 3 bases from V and 0 bases from J, leaving 24 bases between. The germline gives CDR1 KGHSH, CDR2 LQKENI. CDR3 length: 20 amino acids. As DNA, the CDR3 is TGTGCCAGCTCACCGCCGGGCCGGGGTGGCGCGGCGTTAGCCAAAAACATTCAGTACTTC. It codes for CASSPPGRGGAALAKNIQYF.

A few counts support this clonotype. The chain uses TRBV12-3 or TRBV12-4 and TRBJ2-7; 10 bases are a match to TRBD2. V dropped 6 bases and J dropped 3; count of bases not matched to a gene: 8. The CDR3 contains 15 residues. CDR3 coding DNA: TGTGCCAGCAGCCCGGGGACTAGCGCAAACTACGAGCAGTACTTC. It translates to CASSPGTSANYEQYF.

CDR3 protein: CASSYSRGFNEQFF. In DNA, the CDR3 is TGTGCCAGCAGTTACTCGAGAGGGTTCAATGAGCAGTTCTTC. The chain is built from TRBV6-2 or TRBV6-3 and TRBJ2-1, with D tentatively TRBD2 (5 bases). This CDR3 is built from 14 residues. Germline values: CDR1 MNHEY, CDR2 SVGEGT. V lost 0 bases to trimming and J lost 6 bases, with 9 bases between them.

This clonotype has ten or more counts. The chain couples TRBV12-3 or TRBV12-4 to TRBJ2-2; D tentatively reads TRBD1 or TRBD2 (6 bases each). There are 13 residues in the CDR3. V was pared by 5 bases and J by 6 bases, with 10 bases between. The CDR3 DNA sequence: TGTGCCAGCAGTCCCGGGGGCCCCGGGGAGCTGTTTTTT. It specifies CASSPGGPGELFF.

This clonotype was seen more than once but under ten times. V and J are TRBV19 and TRBJ2-5; the match to TRBD1 covers 7 bases. The germline V gene encodes CDR1 LNHDA and CDR2 SQIVND (reference sequence). V was pared by 6 bases and J by 6 bases, with 7 bases of the junction left unmatched. The CDR3 consists of 13 residues. The CDR3 DNA is TGTGCCAGTAGGCGACAGGGCGGACAGACCCAGTACTTC. It is translated as CASRRQGGQTQYF.